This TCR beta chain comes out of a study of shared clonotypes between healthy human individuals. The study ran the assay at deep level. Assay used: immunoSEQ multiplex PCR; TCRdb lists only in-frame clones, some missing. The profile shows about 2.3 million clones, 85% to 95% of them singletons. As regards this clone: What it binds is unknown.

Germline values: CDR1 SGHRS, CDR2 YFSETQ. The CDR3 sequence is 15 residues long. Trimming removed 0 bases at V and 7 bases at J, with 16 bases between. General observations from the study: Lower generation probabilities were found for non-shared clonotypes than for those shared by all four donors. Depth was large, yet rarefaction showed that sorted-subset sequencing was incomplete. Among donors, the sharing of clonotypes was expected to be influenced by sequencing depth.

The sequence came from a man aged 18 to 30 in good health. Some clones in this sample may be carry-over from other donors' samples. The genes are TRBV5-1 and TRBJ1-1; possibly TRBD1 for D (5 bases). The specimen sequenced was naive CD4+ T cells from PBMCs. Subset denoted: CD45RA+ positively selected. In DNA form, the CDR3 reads TGCGCCAGCAGCTTGGCCAATAAGGGTAGGGGTGAAGCTTTCTTT. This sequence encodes CASSLANKGRGEAFF.